Presented here are 23 T cell receptor beta chains from one specimen sequenced in a study of identical twins. TCRdb redid the calling of the 5' RACE reads with MiXCR, one entry per CDR3 protein. This sample has roughly 720,000 distinct CDR3 sequences; about 20% occur once, and the top ten carry less than 15%. These data also featured in a second study, about T cells expressing NK-cell markers.

The sample comprised PBMCs. These receptors all come from a woman between 18 and 29 years old in good health.

V is TRBV7-6 and J is TRBJ1-1; maybe TRBD1 (5 bases). Germline CDR1 SGHVS, CDR2 FNYEAQ. V was shortened by 2 bases and J by 1 base, with 23 bases between the two germline ends. The CDR3 covers 19 residues. CDR3 DNA: TGTGCCAGCAGCTTATTAGGACCTTTCCGGGACCCAAGGAACACTGAAGCTTTCTTT. Its translation: CASSLLGPFRDPRNTEAFF.

This clonotype has a single count. V is TRBV7-9 and J is TRBJ2-5; a weak D match, TRBD1 (7 bases). The CDR3 loop spans 16 amino acids. Germline V lookup: CDR1 SEHNR, CDR2 FQNEAQ (reference sequence). The V end was cut by 0 bases, the J end by 7 bases, with 18 bases between. The CDR3: CASSLAGGQNRPTQYF. The CDR3 nucleotides read TGTGCCAGCAGCTTAGCGGGGGGACAGAATCGCCCGACCCAGTACTTC.

The table lists this clonotype with a few counts. V is TRBV5-1 and J is TRBJ2-3, with a tentative D call TRBD2 (6 bases). V was cut by 0 bases and J by 4 bases, with 9 bases left in between. Germline V gene data show CDR1 as SGHRS and CDR2 as YFSETQ. The CDR3 extends over 14 amino acids. The CDR3: CASSLGRAADTQYF. In DNA, the CDR3 is TGCGCCAGCAGCTTGGGGAGGGCGGCAGATACGCAGTATTTT.

Only a few counts were recorded for this clonotype. The chain has TRBV20-1 and TRBJ1-5; tentatively, D is TRBD1 (5 bases). The ends were cut back, 6 bases at V and 3 bases at J, with 15 bases in the middle. CDR3 length: 14 amino acids. Germline CDR1 is DFQATT and CDR2 is SNEGSKA (reference sequence). The CDR3 DNA reads as TGCAGTGCCCAGGGAAGAGCGGCCAATCAGCCCCAGCATTTT. Encoded protein: CSAQGRAANQPQHF.

The V gene is TRBV10-3, the J gene TRBJ2-1; no reliable D call. This CDR3 has 15 amino acids. Germline values: CDR1 ENHRY, CDR2 SYGVKD. The V and J ends lost 5 bases and 0 bases respectively, with 11 bases between them. The DNA of the CDR3 is TGTGCCATCAGTTTTGGGCAGAGCTCCTACAATGAGCAGTTCTTC. As protein: CAISFGQSSYNEQFF.

J is TRBJ2-6 and V is TRBV5-1; either TRBD1 or TRBD2 may supply D (5 bases each). V shed 6 bases and J shed 0 bases, with 13 bases lying between them. Germline lookup yields CDR1 SGHRS and CDR2 YFSETQ. The CDR3 is 16 residues long. The CDR3 DNA reads as TGCGCCAGCAACCGGGACGGGGCCTCTGGGGCCAACGTCCTGACTTTC. It yields the protein CASNRDGASGANVLTF.

The CDR3 bases are TGTGCCAGCAGCTCCGGACTAGCCCCAGCCAAAAACATTCAGTACTTC. Its protein product is CASSSGLAPAKNIQYF. The J gene is TRBJ2-4, the V gene TRBV4-2; 8 nucleotides agree with TRBD2. Germline V gives CDR1 LGHNA, CDR2 YNFKEQ. The CDR3 totals 16 residues. V lost 5 bases, J lost 0 bases, and 6 bases stayed unmatched.

This clonotype was counted between two and nine times. The CDR3, as DNA: TGTGCCAGCAGTTACACCCGACTAGCGGGGGATGAGCAGTTCTTC. It translates to CASSYTRLAGDEQFF. The chain combines TRBV6-2 or TRBV6-3 with TRBJ2-1; 12 nucleotides agree with TRBD2. The CDR3 spans 15 residues. V gave up 2 bases and J gave up 8 bases; unmatched junction bases: 4. The V gene's germline CDR1 is MNHEY and CDR2 SVGEGT.

The J gene is TRBJ2-7, the V gene TRBV6-1; D not resolved. The CDR3 is 13 amino acids. CDR1 is MNHNS, CDR2 SASEGT, per germline. The V end was cut by 5 bases, the J end by 2 bases, with 10 bases between. CDR3 in DNA: TGTGCCAGCAGTCCAGGTTATGCCTACGAGCAGTACTTC. Protein product: CASSPGYAYEQYF.

CDR3 sequence: CAISESNLDTSEAFF. CDR3 DNA sequence: TGTGCCATCAGTGAGTCGAATCTGGACACCTCTGAAGCTTTCTTT. The gene calls are TRBV10-3 and TRBJ1-1; TRBD1 might be the D (5 bases). The length of the CDR3 is 15 residues. Between the trimmed V and J ends, which lost 0 bases and 6 bases, there was a span of 14 bases. The germline V gene has CDR1 ENHRY and CDR2 SYGVKD.

This clonotype came up a few times. The chain uses TRBV2 and TRBJ2-1; D is possibly TRBD2 (5 bases). V gave up 6 bases and J gave up 6 bases, with 12 bases separating them. The germline CDR1 and CDR2 sequences are SNHLY and FYNNEI. This CDR3 comprises 13 residues. The CDR3, as DNA: TGTGCCAGCAGACTAGACGGGTCCAATGAGCAGTTCTTC. Protein sequence: CASRLDGSNEQFF.

V is TRBV12-3 or TRBV12-4 and J is TRBJ2-7, with D unresolved. The CDR3 contains 14 residues. Trimming cost V 6 bases and J 0 bases, with 12 bases left between them. The CDR3 sequence is CASSEIEISYEQYF. CDR3 nucleotide sequence: TGTGCCAGCAGCGAGATTGAGATCTCCTACGAGCAGTACTTC.

This clonotype was detected ten times or more. The rearrangement links TRBV20-1 to TRBJ1-2, with D tentatively TRBD1 (6 bases). The V and J ends lost 7 bases and 13 bases respectively, with 13 bases between them. The CDR3 is 9 amino acids. Germline CDR1 DFQATT, CDR2 SNEGSKA (reference sequence). The CDR3 bases are TGCAGTGGGGGGCACCGATCCACCTTC. Translation: CSGGHRSTF.

This clonotype appeared many times. V gene TRBV12-3 or TRBV12-4 combines with J gene TRBJ2-1; 14 positions match TRBD2. Unmatched junction bases numbered 7, after V lost 5 bases and J lost 10 bases. The CDR3 covers 15 residues. CDR3 amino acids: CASSPGLAGAGEQFF. DNA of the CDR3: TGTGCCAGCAGTCCGGGACTAGCGGGAGCGGGAGAGCAGTTCTTC.

The rearrangement joins TRBV7-8 to TRBJ2-1, with D perhaps matching TRBD1 or TRBD2 (5 bases each). CDR3 length: 16 residues. Germline loops: CDR1 SGHVS, CDR2 FQNEAQ. Trimming left V 0 bases short and J 3 bases short, with 12 bases between. The DNA for the CDR3 is TGTGCCAGCAGCTTAGCTACGGAGAGGGGCTACAATGAGCAGTTCTTC. Translating gives CASSLATERGYNEQFF.

In its sample, this clonotype was seen a few times. The rearrangement joins TRBV6-2 or TRBV6-3 to TRBJ1-2, with D possibly matching TRBD1 (6 bases). The V and J ends lost 7 bases and 7 bases respectively, with 16 bases between them. CDR3 length equals 13 residues. Germline CDR1 is MNHEY and CDR2 is SVGEGT. In nucleotides, the CDR3 is TGTGCCAGCATCTCACGACAGGCCAGTGGCTACACCTTC. This sequence encodes CASISRQASGYTF.

This clonotype has ten or more counts. This chain uses TRBV12-3 or TRBV12-4 with TRBJ2-4; possibly TRBD2 for D (6 bases). This CDR3 spans 17 amino acids. Trimming cost V 5 bases and J 4 bases, with 21 bases left between them. Here the CDR3 reads CASSRSWGVGGKNIQYF. DNA for the CDR3: TGTGCCAGCAGTCGCTCGTGGGGGGTAGGAGGGAAAAACATTCAGTACTTC.

This clonotype was seen many times. The V and J genes are TRBV24-1 and TRBJ2-1, with 11 bases fitting TRBD1. Germline loops: CDR1 KGHDR, CDR2 SFDVKD. This CDR3 is built from 16 residues. Losses at the gene ends were 3 bases for V and 5 bases for J; bases not matched to a gene: 5. As DNA, the CDR3 is TGTGCCACCAGTGATACCGGGACAGGGGGAGACAATGAGCAGTTCTTC. It is translated as CATSDTGTGGDNEQFF.

V usage is TRBV6-5 and J usage is TRBJ2-3; D is uncertain. The CDR3 runs 14 residues. Per germline, CDR1 MNHEY and CDR2 SVGAGI. Trimming left V 0 bases short and J 2 bases short, with 6 bases between. CDR3 protein: CASSYSLHTDTQYF. CDR3 coding DNA: TGTGCCAGCAGTTACTCGCTTCACACAGATACGCAGTATTTT.

This clonotype was found a few times. V gene TRBV19 combines with J gene TRBJ2-1; 15 bases map to TRBD2. Losses at the gene ends were 4 bases for V and 2 bases for J; bases not matched to a gene: 6. This CDR3 is 18 amino acids long. Germline CDR1 LNHDA, CDR2 SQIVND (reference sequence). The CDR3 spells CASSRTSGGARTYNEQFF. The DNA of the CDR3 is TGTGCCAGTAGTAGGACTAGCGGGGGGGCGCGGACCTACAATGAGCAGTTCTTC. Supplemented by reference TRBV19 and TRBJ2-1, the full variable domain reads DGGITQSPKYLFRKEGQNVTLSCEQNLNHDAMYWYRQDPGQGLRLIYYSQIVNDFQKGDIAEGYSVSREKKESFPLTVTSAQKNPTAFYLCASSRTSGGARTYNEQFFGPGTRLTVL.

The chain joins TRBV7-8 to TRBJ2-5; the D gene could be TRBD1 or TRBD2 (6 bases each). V was cut by 1 base and J by 2 bases, with 14 bases left in between. Germline CDR1 reads SGHVS; CDR2 reads FQNEAQ. The CDR3 totals 16 residues. The CDR3 loop reads CASSLGLRGTQETQYF. Here the CDR3 DNA reads TGTGCCAGCAGCTTAGGGCTTCGGGGGACACAAGAGACCCAGTACTTC.

The chain links TRBV3-1 to TRBJ1-5; D gene unclear. Trimming shortened V by 0 bases and J by 3 bases, and 15 bases separated the two germline ends. The length of the CDR3 is 17 residues. Germline CDR1 LGHDT, CDR2 YNNKEL (reference sequence). The CDR3 is CASSQEGGQTSNQPQHF. The CDR3 DNA follows: TGTGCCAGCAGCCAAGAAGGTGGGCAGACTTCCAATCAGCCCCAGCATTTT.

V and J are TRBV19 and TRBJ2-1; D possibly corresponds to TRBD2 (5 bases). The CDR3 sequence is 15 residues long. V was pared by 4 bases and J by 7 bases, with 17 bases between. CDR1 is LNHDA and CDR2 is SQIVND in the germline V gene (reference sequence). This CDR3 is CASSRQAAGVNEQFF. The CDR3 nucleotides read TGTGCCAGTAGTAGACAAGCCGCCGGGGTGAATGAGCAGTTCTTC.